This T cell receptor beta chain is from a study of patients and donors after allogeneic stem cell transplantation. A single record per CDR3 protein comes from TCRdb applying MiXCR to the RT-PCR reads. This sample yields roughly 140,000 distinct CDR3 sequences, of which 30% to 45% are seen a single time; about 50% belongs to the top ten. CDR1 and CDR2 from the germline V gene are SGDLS and YYNGEE. The CDR3 covers 16 residues. The ends lost 4 bases at V and 5 bases at J; junction bases unmatched: 6. V usage is TRBV9 and J usage is TRBJ2-2, with 12 bases that match TRBD2. This receptor was obtained from a human donor who was either an allogeneic HSCT recipient or a stem cell or donor lymphocyte infusion donor (not recorded which). It is not recorded whose cells these are; they may come from a transplant donor. The specimen was blood, either unsorted or a sorted T cell fraction (not recorded which). CDR3 sequence (DNA): TGTGCCAGCAGCCCAAGGACTAGCGGGGTGACCGGGGAGCTGTTTTTT. It encodes CASSPRTSGVTGELFF.